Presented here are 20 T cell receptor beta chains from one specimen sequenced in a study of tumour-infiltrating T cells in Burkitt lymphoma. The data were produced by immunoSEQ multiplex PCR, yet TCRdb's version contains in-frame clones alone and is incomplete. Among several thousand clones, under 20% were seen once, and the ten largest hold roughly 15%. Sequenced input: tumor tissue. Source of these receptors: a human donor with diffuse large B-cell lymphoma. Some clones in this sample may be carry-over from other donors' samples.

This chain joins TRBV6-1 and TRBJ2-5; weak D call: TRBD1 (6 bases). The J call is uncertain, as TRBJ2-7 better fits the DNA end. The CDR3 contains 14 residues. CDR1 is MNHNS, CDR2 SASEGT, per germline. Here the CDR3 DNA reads TGTGCCAGTCACTTAACACAGGGCTCCTACGAGCAGTACTTC. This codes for CASHLTQGSYEQYF.

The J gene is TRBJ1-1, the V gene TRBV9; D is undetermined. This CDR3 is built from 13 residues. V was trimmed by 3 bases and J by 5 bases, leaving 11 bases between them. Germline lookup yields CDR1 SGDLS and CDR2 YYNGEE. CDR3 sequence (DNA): TGTGCCAGCAGCGAGGCGATACAGACTGAAGCTTTCTTT. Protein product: CASSEAIQTEAFF.

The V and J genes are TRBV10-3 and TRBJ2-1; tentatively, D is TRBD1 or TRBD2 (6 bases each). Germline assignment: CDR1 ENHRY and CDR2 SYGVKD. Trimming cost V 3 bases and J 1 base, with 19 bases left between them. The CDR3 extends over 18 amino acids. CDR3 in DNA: TGTGCCATCAGTGATAACTTCATCGAGGGGGGATCCTACAATGAGCAGTTCTTC. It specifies CAISDNFIEGGSYNEQFF.

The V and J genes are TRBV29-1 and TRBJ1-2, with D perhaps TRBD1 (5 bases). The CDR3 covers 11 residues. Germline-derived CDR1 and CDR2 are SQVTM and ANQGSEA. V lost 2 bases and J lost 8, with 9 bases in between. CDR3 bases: TGCAGCGTTGAAATCAGGGAGGGCTACACCTTC. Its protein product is CSVEIREGYTF.

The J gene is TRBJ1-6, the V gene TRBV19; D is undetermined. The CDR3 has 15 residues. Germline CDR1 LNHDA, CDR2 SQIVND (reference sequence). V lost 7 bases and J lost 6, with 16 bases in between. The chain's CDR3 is CASKETTNFNSPLHF. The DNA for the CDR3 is TGTGCCAGTAAAGAGACCACCAATTTTAATTCACCCCTCCACTTT.

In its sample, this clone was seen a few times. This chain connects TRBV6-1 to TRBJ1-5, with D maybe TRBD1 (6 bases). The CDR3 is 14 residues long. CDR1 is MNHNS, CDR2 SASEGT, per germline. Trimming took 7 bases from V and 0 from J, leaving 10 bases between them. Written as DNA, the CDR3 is TGTGCCAGCAACCCGACAGGTAGCAATCAGCCCCAGCATTTT. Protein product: CASNPTGSNQPQHF.

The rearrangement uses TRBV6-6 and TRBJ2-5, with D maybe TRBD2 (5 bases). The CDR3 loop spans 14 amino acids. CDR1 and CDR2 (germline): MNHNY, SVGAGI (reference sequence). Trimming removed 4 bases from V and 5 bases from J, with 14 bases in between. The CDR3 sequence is CASSFSSGEETQYF. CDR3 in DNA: TGTGCCAGCAGTTTCTCGTCTGGGGAGGAGACCCAGTACTTC.

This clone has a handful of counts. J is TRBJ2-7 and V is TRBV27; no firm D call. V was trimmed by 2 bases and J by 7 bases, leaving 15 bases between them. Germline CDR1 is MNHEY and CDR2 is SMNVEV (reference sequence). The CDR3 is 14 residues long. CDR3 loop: CASSLVVRPEEQYF. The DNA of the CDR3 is TGTGCCAGCAGTTTAGTCGTACGTCCGGAGGAGCAGTACTTC.

CDR3 in DNA: TGCGCCAGCGCTAGATGGGGGGGCACCGGGGAGCTGTTTTTT. Translation gives CASARWGGTGELFF. The chain couples TRBV4-3 to TRBJ2-2; 7 positions match TRBD2. The CDR3 contains 14 residues. The germline gives CDR1 LGHNA, CDR2 YSLEER. Losses at the gene ends were 8 bases for V and 4 bases for J; bases not matched to a gene: 7.

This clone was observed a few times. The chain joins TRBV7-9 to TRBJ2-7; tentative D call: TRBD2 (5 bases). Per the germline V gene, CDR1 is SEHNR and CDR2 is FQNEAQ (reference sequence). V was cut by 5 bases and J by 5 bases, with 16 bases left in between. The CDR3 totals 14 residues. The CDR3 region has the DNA TGTGCCAGCAGCCCCTGGGGTCCCGGGGACGAGCAGTACTTC. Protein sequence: CASSPWGPGDEQYF.

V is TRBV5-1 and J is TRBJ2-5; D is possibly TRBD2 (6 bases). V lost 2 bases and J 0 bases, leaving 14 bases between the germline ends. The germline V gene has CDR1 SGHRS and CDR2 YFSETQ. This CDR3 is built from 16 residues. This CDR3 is CASSFGSGAYQETQYF. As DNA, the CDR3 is TGCGCCAGCAGCTTCGGGTCGGGAGCCTACCAAGAGACCCAGTACTTC.

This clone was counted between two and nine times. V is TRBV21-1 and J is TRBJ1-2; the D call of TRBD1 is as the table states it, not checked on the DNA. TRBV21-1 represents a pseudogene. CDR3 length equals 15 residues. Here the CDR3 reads CASSALGTYNYGYTF. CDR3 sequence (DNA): TGTGCCAGCTCTGCTCTAGGGACATACAACTATGGCTACACCTTC.

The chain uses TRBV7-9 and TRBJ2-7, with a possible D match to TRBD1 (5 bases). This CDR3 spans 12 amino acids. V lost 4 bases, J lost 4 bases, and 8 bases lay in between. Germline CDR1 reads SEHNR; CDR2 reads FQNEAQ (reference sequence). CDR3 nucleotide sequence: TGTGCCAGCAGCTCGACAGTTTACGAGCAGTACTTC. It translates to CASSSTVYEQYF. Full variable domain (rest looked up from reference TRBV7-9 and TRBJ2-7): DTGVSQNPRHKITKRGQNVTFRCDPISEHNRLYWYRQTLGQGPEFLTYFQNEAQLEKSRLLSDRFSAERPKGSFSTLEIQRTEQGDSAMYLCASSSTVYEQYFGPGTRLTVT.

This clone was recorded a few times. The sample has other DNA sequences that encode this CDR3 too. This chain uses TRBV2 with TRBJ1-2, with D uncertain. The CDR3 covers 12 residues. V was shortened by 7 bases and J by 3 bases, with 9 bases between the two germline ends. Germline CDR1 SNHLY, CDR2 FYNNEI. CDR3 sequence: CASKRTDYGYTF. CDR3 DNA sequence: TGTGCCAGCAAACGAACCGACTATGGCTACACCTTC.

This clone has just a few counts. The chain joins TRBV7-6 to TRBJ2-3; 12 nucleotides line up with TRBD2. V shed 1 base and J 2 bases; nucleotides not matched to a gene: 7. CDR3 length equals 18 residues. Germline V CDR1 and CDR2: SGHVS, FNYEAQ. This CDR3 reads CASSLDRLAGANTDTQYF. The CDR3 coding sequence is TGTGCCAGCAGCTTAGACCGACTAGCGGGAGCGAACACAGATACGCAGTATTTT.

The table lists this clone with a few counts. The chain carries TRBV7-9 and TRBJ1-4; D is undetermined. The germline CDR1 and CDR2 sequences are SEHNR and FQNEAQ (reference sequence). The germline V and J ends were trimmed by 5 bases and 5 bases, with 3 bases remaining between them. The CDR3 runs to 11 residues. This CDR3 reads CASSRNEKLFF. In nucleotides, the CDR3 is TGTGCCAGCAGCAGGAATGAAAAACTGTTTTTT.

CDR3 loop: CASSYSISYNEQFF. DNA of the CDR3: TGTGCCAGCAGCTACAGTATCTCCTACAATGAGCAGTTCTTC. This chain connects TRBV7-9 to TRBJ2-1; D is unclear. The CDR3 extends over 14 amino acids. V was shortened by 4 bases and J by 0 bases, with 7 bases between the two germline ends. The V gene's germline CDR1 is SEHNR and CDR2 FQNEAQ (reference sequence).

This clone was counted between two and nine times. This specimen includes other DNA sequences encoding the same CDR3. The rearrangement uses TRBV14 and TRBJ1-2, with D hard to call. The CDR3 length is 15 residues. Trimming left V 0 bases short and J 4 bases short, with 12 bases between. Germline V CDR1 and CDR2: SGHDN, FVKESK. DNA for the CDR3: TGTGCCAGCAGCCAAGATCTTGCCAGTCGCTATGGCTACACCTTC. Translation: CASSQDLASRYGYTF.

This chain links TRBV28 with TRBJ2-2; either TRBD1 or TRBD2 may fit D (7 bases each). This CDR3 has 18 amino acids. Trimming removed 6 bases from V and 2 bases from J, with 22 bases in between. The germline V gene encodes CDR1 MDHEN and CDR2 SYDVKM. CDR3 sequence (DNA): TGTGCCAGCAGCTTCCTTTGGGGGAGGGGGCCTAACACCGGGGAGCTGTTTTTT. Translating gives CASSFLWGRGPNTGELFF.

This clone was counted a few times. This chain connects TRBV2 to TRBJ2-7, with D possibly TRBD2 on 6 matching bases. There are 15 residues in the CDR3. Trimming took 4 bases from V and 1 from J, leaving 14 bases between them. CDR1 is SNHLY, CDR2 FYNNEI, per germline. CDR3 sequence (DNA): TGTGCCAGCAGTGGGGGGACTCAGAGGTCCTACGAGCAGTACTTC. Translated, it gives CASSGGTQRSYEQYF.